This entry concerns a single TCR beta chain. The sample has other DNA sequences that encode this CDR3 too. Germline V CDR1 and CDR2: KGHSH, LQKENI. This CDR3 has 14 residues. J gave up 0 bases and V 5 bases, and 3 bases lay outside the gene matches. As processed by the authors: Reference gene primers were amplified, and this amplification served to estimate nucleated cell counts. The protocol was immunoSEQ multiplex PCR, while the TCRdb copy is restricted to in-frame clones and leaves out a portion. V and J calls and clone size follow that table, whereas D and trimming were derived from the DNA. Among 62,000 or so clones listed, over 75% were seen once. This sample is drawn from a study of blood T cell repertoires in COVID-19. Whole-study context: Samples came from the United States, Italy and Spain, spanning acute and convalescent COVID-19. The cDNA or gDNA used as material had been derived from T cells, B-cell-depleted T cells, or PBMCs.

This chain uses TRBV18 with TRBJ2-7; 8 bases are a match to TRBD1. This clonotype was obtained from a human donor in a cohort sampled during active COVID-19. The material sequenced was peripheral blood. The CDR3 sequence is CASSTGTGSYEQYF. The CDR3, as DNA: TGTGCCAGCTCAACCGGGACAGGCTCCTACGAGCAGTACTTC.